One and the same sample provided the 10 T cell receptor beta chains below, sequenced in a study of metastatic and nonmetastatic thyroid tumors. TCRdb re-called the PCR reads via MiXCR. The table includes roughly 70,000 clones, less than 20% detected once. Until they underwent thyroid surgery, no patient had received any treatment. Sequenced: blood. Receptors were obtained from a female donor with papillary thyroid cancer or a benign thyroid nodule (not recorded which). Some clones in this sample may be carry-over from other donors' samples.

This clone was counted between two and nine times. The chain employs TRBV28 and TRBJ2-5; D is perhaps TRBD1 (6 bases). V was cut by 6 bases and J by 4 bases, with 12 bases left in between. Germline V CDR1 and CDR2: MDHEN, SYDVKM. CDR3 length equals 13 residues. The CDR3 loop is CASRVGGVETQYF. DNA of the CDR3: TGTGCCAGCAGAGTAGGGGGAGTAGAGACCCAGTACTTC.

The chain uses TRBV2 and TRBJ1-2, with D possibly matching TRBD1 (6 bases). Germline V gene sequence: CDR1 SNHLY, CDR2 FYNNEI. V was trimmed by 6 bases and J by 4 bases, leaving 21 bases between them. The CDR3 spans 16 residues. The CDR3 nucleotides are TGTGCCAGCAGGAAACAAGCAGGGGCGAGCGCCTATGGCTACACCTTC. It translates to CASRKQAGASAYGYTF.

This clone was counted many times. The chain links TRBV6-1 to TRBJ1-3; D is perhaps TRBD1 (6 bases). The germline CDR1 and CDR2 sequences are MNHNS and SASEGT. The CDR3 is made up of 14 amino acids. V lost 6 bases, J lost 3 bases, and 12 bases lay in between. In DNA, the CDR3 is TGTGCCAGCAGCCAGGGGATTTATGGAAACACCATATATTTT. This translates into CASSQGIYGNTIYF.

This clone was seen ten or more times. The chain links TRBV6-1 to TRBJ2-7; 15 bases fit TRBD2. Germline loops: CDR1 MNHNS, CDR2 SASEGT. The V and J ends lost 6 bases and 1 base, in that order; junction bases with no gene match: 4. The CDR3 is made up of 16 amino acids. CDR3 loop: CASRRGLAGGSYEQYF. In DNA form, the CDR3 reads TGTGCCAGCAGAAGGGGACTAGCGGGGGGATCCTACGAGCAGTACTTC.

This chain uses TRBV11-2 with TRBJ2-1, with unresolved D. The CDR3 totals 13 residues. V dropped 5 bases and J dropped 9 bases, with 14 bases sitting between them. Germline V gene data show CDR1 as SGHAT and CDR2 as FQNNGV. The CDR3 loop reads CASSVTLGGEQFF. For the CDR3, the DNA is TGTGCCAGCAGCGTAACGCTAGGCGGTGAGCAGTTCTTC.

This clone was seen a handful of times. The chain has TRBV30 and TRBJ1-6; no clear D. Germline V gene sequence: CDR1 GTSNPN, CDR2 SVGIG (reference sequence). The CDR3 contains 13 residues. The germline V and J ends were trimmed by 2 bases and 5 bases, with 7 bases remaining between them. CDR3 protein: CAWSRVNNSPLHF. The CDR3 DNA follows: TGTGCCTGGAGTAGGGTGAATAATTCACCCCTCCACTTT.

This clone was seen just once. This chain uses TRBV19 with TRBJ2-1; 9 nucleotides agree with TRBD2. CDR3 length equals 17 residues. The V gene's germline CDR1 is LNHDA and CDR2 SQIVND (reference sequence). V dropped 4 bases and J dropped 10; count of bases not matched to a gene: 17. Here the CDR3 reads CASSTLAIAGVPKEQFF. The CDR3 DNA reads TGTGCCAGTAGTACCCTTGCGATAGCGGGAGTGCCTAAAGAGCAGTTCTTC.

This clone was seen a few times. The J gene is TRBJ1-1, the V gene TRBV6-5; TRBD1 matches at 7 bases. CDR1 and CDR2 from the germline V gene are MNHEY and SVGAGI. This CDR3 comprises 14 residues. V was pared by 4 bases and J by 2 bases, with 4 bases of the junction left unmatched. The CDR3, as DNA: TGTGCCAGCAGTTCGACAGGGACTAACACTGAAGCTTTCTTT. Its translation is CASSSTGTNTEAFF.

V gene TRBV3-1 combines with J gene TRBJ2-7; the D gene is possibly TRBD1 (6 bases). CDR3 length: 14 amino acids. CDR1 and CDR2 (germline): LGHDT, YNNKEL (reference sequence). The V end was cut by 4 bases, the J end by 2 bases, with 12 bases between. This CDR3 is CASSPRQDAYEQYF. The DNA for the CDR3 is TGTGCCAGCAGCCCTCGACAGGATGCCTACGAGCAGTACTTC.

This clone was recorded many times. V gene TRBV11-1 combines with J gene TRBJ1-1; a weak D match, TRBD1 (6 bases). The V gene lost 7 bases and the J gene lost 3 bases, with 21 bases spanning the gap. Looked up from germline, CDR1 is SGHAT and CDR2 is FQDESV (reference sequence). The CDR3 extends over 16 amino acids. DNA of the CDR3: TGTGCCAGCACCTACCCGGTGGGACACCCACACACTGAAGCTTTCTTT. It translates to CASTYPVGHPHTEAFF.